The 21 T cell receptor beta chains below were found in one sample sequenced in a study of shared clonotypes between healthy human individuals. Assay used: immunoSEQ multiplex PCR; TCRdb lists only in-frame clones, some missing. The sample holds approximately 470,000 clones; 60% to 80% are singletons and the top ten take about 12%. Sequencing input: PBMCs. All receptors come from a woman aged 40-49 years in good health. Some clones in this sample may be carry-over from other donors' samples.

This clone was picked up one time. The chain couples TRBV19 to TRBJ1-4, with D possibly TRBD1 on 5 matching bases. Germline CDR1 is LNHDA and CDR2 is SQIVND (reference sequence). The germline V and J ends were trimmed by 6 bases and 0 bases, with 11 bases remaining between them. The CDR3 runs 15 residues. In nucleotides, the CDR3 is TGTGCCAGTAGACCTAGGGGAGCAACTAATGAAAAACTGTTTTTT. This encodes CASRPRGATNEKLFF.

On this clone: This likely reflects a read error, since a far larger clone is one base away. This same CDR3 is encoded by further DNA sequences in the sample. V is TRBV5-1 and J is TRBJ1-1; no definite D call. Trimming took 5 bases from V and 6 from J, leaving 8 bases between them. Germline V gives CDR1 SGHRS, CDR2 YFSETQ. The length of the CDR3 is 11 residues. CDR3 coding DNA: TGCGCCAGCAGAGATTATTCTGAAGCTTTCTTT. It specifies CASRDYSEAFF.

The chain has TRBV27 and TRBJ1-5, with unresolved D. CDR3 length equals 15 residues. Looked up from germline, CDR1 is MNHEY and CDR2 is SMNVEV (reference sequence). V shed 6 bases and J shed 6 bases, with 18 bases lying between them. CDR3 coding DNA: TGTGCCAGCAGCCCAGACTTGAGAGGCAGTCAGCCCCAGCATTTT. Its translation is CASSPDLRGSQPQHF.

The chain links TRBV2 to TRBJ1-1; 10 bases line up with TRBD1. This CDR3 spans 13 amino acids. The germline gives CDR1 SNHLY, CDR2 FYNNEI. The V segment lost 6 bases and the J segment 5 bases; nucleotides outside the gene matches: 3. The CDR3 reads CASSGTGETEAFF. The CDR3 coding sequence is TGTGCCAGCAGCGGGACAGGGGAAACTGAAGCTTTCTTT. Combining the CDR3 with reference TRBV2 and TRBJ1-1 gives the whole variable domain EPEVTQTPSHQVTQMGQEVILRCVPISNHLYFYWYRQILGQKVEFLVSFYNNEISEKSEIFDDQFSVERPDGSNFTLKIRSTKLEDSAMYFCASSGTGETEAFFGQGTRLTVV.

CDR3 loop: CASSQDYAGGPGEQYF. As DNA, the CDR3 is TGCGCCAGCAGCCAAGATTACGCGGGAGGGCCGGGTGAGCAGTACTTC. The chain links TRBV4-3 to TRBJ2-7, with 9 positions matching TRBD2. Per the germline V gene, CDR1 is LGHNA and CDR2 is YSLEER. The CDR3 contains 16 residues. The V segment lost 0 bases and the J segment 7 bases; nucleotides outside the gene matches: 10.

The DNA for the CDR3 is TGTGCCAGCAGTCGCGCATCGGGACAGCCTAATGAAAAACTGTTTTTT. This gives the protein CASSRASGQPNEKLFF. The chain uses TRBV6-6 and TRBJ1-4; 7 nucleotides match TRBD1. Germline values: CDR1 MNHNY, CDR2 SVGAGI (reference sequence). The CDR3 sequence is 16 residues long. V lost 5 bases and J lost 3; bases outside the gene matches: 9.

This sequence joins TRBV29-1 and TRBJ2-1; 14 bases map to TRBD2. This CDR3 comprises 18 residues. In germline, CDR1 is SQVTM, CDR2 ANQGSEA. After removal of 3 bases from V and 8 bases from J, the junction contained 15 bases not matched to a gene. The CDR3 sequence is CSVDPRGGTSGSGHEQFF. DNA for the CDR3: TGCAGCGTTGACCCCCGGGGGGGGACTAGCGGGAGTGGTCATGAGCAGTTCTTC.

Comment on this clone: With only one base between it and a far larger clone, this is likely a read error. The V and J genes are TRBV25-1 and TRBJ2-3, with no clear D. The germline CDR1 and CDR2 sequences are MGHDK and SYGVNS. The CDR3 is 11 amino acids. V was shortened by 6 bases and J by 2 bases, with 3 bases between the two germline ends. CDR3 region: CASRITDTQYF. DNA for the CDR3: TGTGCCAGCAGAATCACAGATACGCAGTATTTT. The full variable domain, with the rest looked up from reference TRBV25-1 and TRBJ2-3, is EADIYQTPRYLVIGTGKKITLECSQTMGHDKMYWYQQDPGMELHLIHYSYGVNSTEKGDLSSESTVSRIRTEHFPLTLESARPSHTSQYLCASRITDTQYFGPGTRLTVL.

This chain links TRBV27 with TRBJ1-4; D unclear. The V end lost 4 bases, the J end lost 8 bases, and 11 bases lay between the germline ends. Germline values: CDR1 MNHEY, CDR2 SMNVEV (reference sequence). CDR3 length equals 13 residues. CDR3 residues: CASSYRASEKLFF. CDR3 in DNA: TGTGCCAGCAGTTACCGGGCGAGCGAAAAACTGTTTTTT.

The chain is built from TRBV27 and TRBJ2-2; D gene unclear. This CDR3 comprises 16 residues. Germline V gene data show CDR1 as MNHEY and CDR2 as SMNVEV (reference sequence). Trimming cost V 0 bases and J 0 bases, with 8 bases left between them. CDR3 DNA sequence: TGTGCCAGCAGTTTATCGTCTAGTCCGAACACCGGGGAGCTGTTTTTT. This sequence encodes CASSLSSSPNTGELFF.

DNA for the CDR3: TGTGCCAGCAGTGAAGAGGCGGGAGGGCACAATGAGCAGTTCTTC. Its translation: CASSEEAGGHNEQFF. The chain uses TRBV6-4 and TRBJ2-1, with 9 bases aligning to TRBD2. The CDR3 runs to 15 residues. J gave up 5 bases and V 3 bases, and 5 bases lay outside the gene matches. CDR1 and CDR2 from the germline V gene are MRHNA and SNTAGT.

V gene TRBV19 combines with J gene TRBJ2-5, with TRBD1 identical over 7 bases. Germline values: CDR1 LNHDA, CDR2 SQIVND (reference sequence). CDR3 length: 17 amino acids. J was trimmed by 2 bases and V by 1 base; bases with no gene match: 10. CDR3 loop: CASSIGTTGARQETQYF. CDR3 in DNA: TGTGCCAGTAGTATAGGGACCACAGGGGCCAGGCAAGAGACCCAGTACTTC.

Only a few counts were recorded for this clone. The V call is TRBV29-1, the J call TRBJ1-1, with D hard to call. This CDR3 contains 12 residues. Germline V CDR1 and CDR2: SQVTM, ANQGSEA. V lost 5 bases and J 8 bases, leaving 15 bases between the germline ends. CDR3 in amino acids: CSVLPSLGEAFF. CDR3 nucleotide sequence: TGCAGCGTTCTGCCATCATTGGGGGAAGCTTTCTTT.

The chain has TRBV10-3 and TRBJ2-7; a possible D gene is TRBD1 (6 bases). V was trimmed by 4 bases and J by 3 bases, leaving 13 bases between them. Looked up from germline, CDR1 is ENHRY and CDR2 is SYGVKD. This CDR3 has 14 amino acids. In DNA form, the CDR3 reads TGTGCCATCAGTGCAGGGGTGGGACGCTACGAGCAGTACTTC. Its translation: CAISAGVGRYEQYF.

The CDR3 region is CSGRGGNSYEQYF. The CDR3 DNA follows: TGCAGCGGTCGGGGGGGCAACTCCTACGAGCAGTACTTC. The chain couples TRBV29-1 to TRBJ2-7; 8 bases match TRBD2. The CDR3 has 13 residues. The J segment lost 0 bases and the V segment lost 7 bases, leaving 5 bases of the junction unmatched. Per germline, CDR1 SQVTM and CDR2 ANQGSEA.

For this clone: Other DNA sequences in the same sample also yield this CDR3. The chain uses TRBV28 and TRBJ2-7; D is ambiguous. This CDR3 is 13 amino acids long. Germline V gene data show CDR1 as MDHEN and CDR2 as SYDVKM. V lost 3 bases and J lost 1, with 7 bases in between. The CDR3 protein is CASSFAPSYEQYF. Here the CDR3 DNA reads TGTGCCAGCAGTTTCGCGCCGTCCTACGAGCAGTACTTC.

This rearrangement joins TRBV4-2 to TRBJ1-5; no firm D call. The CDR3 contains 20 residues. Germline V gene lookup returns CDR1 LGHNA and CDR2 YNFKEQ. V was shortened by 0 bases and J by 4 bases, with 25 bases between the two germline ends. The CDR3 sequence is CASSQDPVSGVKRRNQPQHF. CDR3 nucleotides: TGTGCCAGCAGCCAAGATCCGGTCAGCGGGGTTAAGAGGAGGAATCAGCCCCAGCATTTT.

The J gene is TRBJ2-5, the V gene TRBV28, with 9 bases that match TRBD1. J lost 4 bases, V lost 7 bases, and 10 bases had no gene match. Germline V CDR1 and CDR2: MDHEN, SYDVKM. The CDR3 loop spans 15 amino acids. The CDR3 spells CASITPGTGIETQYF. The CDR3 DNA follows: TGTGCCAGCATTACCCCCGGGACAGGGATAGAGACCCAGTACTTC.

This chain joins TRBV5-1 and TRBJ1-1; the D is unclear. The CDR3 is made up of 13 amino acids. Trimming took off 0 bases at V and 4 bases at J, with 7 bases between the two ends. The germline V gene encodes CDR1 SGHRS and CDR2 YFSETQ. The CDR3 sequence is CASSLDIGTEAFF. As DNA, the CDR3 is TGCGCCAGCAGCTTGGACATTGGCACTGAAGCTTTCTTT.

The chain uses TRBV27 and TRBJ2-1; 11 bases line up with TRBD1. The CDR3 is 14 residues long. The ends lost 3 bases at V and 6 bases at J; junction bases unmatched: 1. Germline values: CDR1 MNHEY, CDR2 SMNVEV (reference sequence). The CDR3 DNA reads TGTGCCAGCAGTTTGGGGACAGGGGGCAATGAGCAGTTCTTC. Its translation is CASSLGTGGNEQFF.

This clone occurred once. Within the sample, other DNA sequences also encode this same CDR3. This sequence joins TRBV9 and TRBJ2-3; possible D gene TRBD2, 5 bases. The germline V and J ends were trimmed by 0 bases and 4 bases, with 9 bases remaining between them. Germline CDR1 SGDLS, CDR2 YYNGEE. This CDR3 comprises 14 residues. This CDR3 reads CASSVGGRADTQYF. CDR3 sequence (DNA): TGTGCCAGCAGCGTAGGCGGGCGGGCAGATACGCAGTATTTT.